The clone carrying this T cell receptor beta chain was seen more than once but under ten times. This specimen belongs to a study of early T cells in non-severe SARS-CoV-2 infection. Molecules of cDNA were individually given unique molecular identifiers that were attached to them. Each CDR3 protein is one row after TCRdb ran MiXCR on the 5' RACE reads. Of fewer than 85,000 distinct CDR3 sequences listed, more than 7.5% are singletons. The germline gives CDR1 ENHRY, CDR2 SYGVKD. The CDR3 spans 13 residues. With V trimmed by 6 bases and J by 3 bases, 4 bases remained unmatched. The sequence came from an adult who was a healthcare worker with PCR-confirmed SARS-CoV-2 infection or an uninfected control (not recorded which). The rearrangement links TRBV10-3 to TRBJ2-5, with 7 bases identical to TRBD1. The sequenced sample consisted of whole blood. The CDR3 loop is CAISETGEETQYF. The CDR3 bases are TGTGCCATCAGCGAAACAGGGGAAGAGACCCAGTACTTC.